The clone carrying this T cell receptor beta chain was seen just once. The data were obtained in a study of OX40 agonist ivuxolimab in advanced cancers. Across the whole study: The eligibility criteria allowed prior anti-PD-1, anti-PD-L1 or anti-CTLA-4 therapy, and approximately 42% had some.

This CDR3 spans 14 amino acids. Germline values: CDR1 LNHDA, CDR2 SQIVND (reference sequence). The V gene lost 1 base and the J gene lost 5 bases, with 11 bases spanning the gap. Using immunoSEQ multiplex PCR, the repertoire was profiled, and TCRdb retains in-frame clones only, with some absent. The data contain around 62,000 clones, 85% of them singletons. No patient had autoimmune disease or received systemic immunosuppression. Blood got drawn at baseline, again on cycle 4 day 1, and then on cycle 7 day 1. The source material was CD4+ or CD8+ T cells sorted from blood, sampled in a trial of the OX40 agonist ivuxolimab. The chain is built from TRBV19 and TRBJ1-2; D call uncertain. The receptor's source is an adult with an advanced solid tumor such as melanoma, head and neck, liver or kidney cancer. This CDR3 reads CASSIVFGEYGYTF. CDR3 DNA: TGTGCCAGTAGTATAGTTTTCGGGGAATATGGCTACACCTTC. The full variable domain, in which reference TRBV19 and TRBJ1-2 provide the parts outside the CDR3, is DGGITQSPKYLFRKEGQNVTLSCEQNLNHDAMYWYRQDPGQGLRLIYYSQIVNDFQKGDIAEGYSVSREKKESFPLTVTSAQKNPTAFYLCASSIVFGEYGYTFGSGTRLTVV.